The 23 T cell receptor beta chains below come from one sample, sequenced in a study of cytomegalovirus exposure and HLA in healthy donors. Generated by immunoSEQ multiplex PCR, the TCRdb table keeps only in-frame clones and is missing some. Of 210,000 or so clones listed, around 88% were seen once; the top ten hold 2.9%. Sequencing was carried out using PBMCs. The receptors were sampled from a woman under 30 in good health and CMV-seronegative.

This clone was seen a single time. This chain connects TRBV21-1 to TRBJ2-5; the table's TRBD2 call for D was not verified on the DNA. TRBV21-1 is tagged as a pseudogene. The CDR3 runs 17 residues. As DNA, the CDR3 is TGTGCCAGCAGCAAAGGCGGCAGGGAGTACCGGGGGGCGACCCAGTACTTC. The encoded protein is CASSKGGREYRGATQYF.

To note about this clone: One junction end disagrees with the germline gene, perhaps due to a read error. In DNA form, the CDR3 reads TGTGCCAGCAGCCCCGTGTCTAAGGGGTTTCCCCTGGATCACTTC. Its protein is CASSPVSKGFPLDHF. The rearrangement links TRBV6-6 to TRBJ1-2; D perhaps matches TRBD1 (5 bases). This CDR3 spans 15 amino acids. The germline gives CDR1 MNHNY, CDR2 SVGAGI (reference sequence).

As DNA, the CDR3 is TGTGCCAGCAGACTCGAGGCCTCCTCTGGGGCCAACGTCCTGACTTTC. Encoded protein: CASRLEASSGANVLTF. The V gene is TRBV6-4, the J gene TRBJ2-6; no firm D call. Germline CDR1 reads MRHNA; CDR2 reads SNTAGT. Trimming took off 6 bases at V and 0 bases at J, with 12 bases between the two ends. The CDR3 spans 16 residues.

This chain joins TRBV2 and TRBJ1-5, with a tentative D call TRBD1 (6 bases). This CDR3 region has 14 residues. Germline V gives CDR1 SNHLY, CDR2 FYNNEI. V was trimmed by 4 bases and J by 5 bases, leaving 12 bases between them. The CDR3 loop reads CASSAQGRDQPQHF. In DNA form, the CDR3 reads TGTGCCAGCAGTGCACAGGGCAGAGATCAGCCCCAGCATTTT.

This chain connects TRBV7-2 to TRBJ2-1, with D perhaps TRBD2 (5 bases). V lost 5 bases and J 3 bases, leaving 14 bases between the germline ends. CDR1 and CDR2 (germline): SGHTA, FQGNSA. This CDR3 contains 15 residues. CDR3 sequence (DNA): TGTGCCAGCAGCCCTACTGCGGACTTCTACAATGAGCAGTTCTTC. Its protein is CASSPTADFYNEQFF.

In its sample, this clone was seen once. DNA for the CDR3: TGTGCCAGCTCACTTATGAACTCAGGGGCAGAAGCTTTCTTT. This gives the protein CASSLMNSGAEAFF. The chain is built from TRBV18 and TRBJ1-1, with D possibly TRBD1 on 6 matching bases. CDR3 size: 14 residues. Germline V lookup: CDR1 KGHSH, CDR2 LQKENI. Trimming pared 4 bases from V and 8 bases from J, leaving 17 bases between.

The J gene is TRBJ1-1, the V gene TRBV29-1; the D gene is possibly TRBD1 (6 bases). V was shortened by 7 bases and J by 4 bases, with 19 bases between the two germline ends. This CDR3 region has 14 residues. Germline V gene sequence: CDR1 SQVTM, CDR2 ANQGSEA. The CDR3 sequence is CSGYLRHRATEAFF. The CDR3 DNA follows: TGCAGCGGATACCTCCGGCACAGGGCCACTGAAGCTTTCTTT.

V and J are TRBV19 and TRBJ1-2, with TRBD1 matching over 12 bases. Losses at the gene ends were 7 bases for V and 12 bases for J; bases not matched to a gene: 9. The CDR3 extends over 13 amino acids. CDR1 is LNHDA and CDR2 is SQIVND in the germline V gene (reference sequence). CDR3 in DNA: TGTGCCAGTAAGGCCGGGACAGGGGGCTTCGACACCTTC. This encodes CASKAGTGGFDTF.

The chain recombines TRBV5-1 with TRBJ2-1; TRBD2 matches at 8 bases. Trimming at V came to 4 bases and at J to 1 base, leaving 4 bases not matched to a gene. Germline V CDR1 and CDR2: SGHRS, YFSETQ. The CDR3 is 15 residues long. CDR3 sequence: CASSPTSGSYNEQFF. The CDR3, as DNA: TGCGCCAGCAGCCCTACTAGCGGTTCCTACAATGAGCAGTTCTTC.

The CDR3 DNA reads as TGTGCCAGCAGCTTAGCATGGGACAGCTACGAGCAGTACTTC. This sequence encodes CASSLAWDSYEQYF. The J gene is TRBJ2-7, the V gene TRBV7-6, with TRBD1 matching 7 bases. This CDR3 has 14 residues. V dropped 0 bases and J dropped 3; count of bases not matched to a gene: 2. Germline CDR1 is SGHVS and CDR2 is FNYEAQ.

The chain is built from TRBV2 and TRBJ2-1; TRBD2 matches 8 bases. The germline gives CDR1 SNHLY, CDR2 FYNNEI. With V trimmed by 5 bases and J by 4 bases, 13 bases remained unmatched. This CDR3 is built from 17 residues. CDR3 sequence (DNA): TGTGCCAGCAGTAACCCTCTCGGCGGGAGGTTTTACAATGAGCAGTTCTTC. It encodes CASSNPLGGRFYNEQFF. The full variable domain, its missing parts supplied by reference TRBV2 and TRBJ2-1, is EPEVTQTPSHQVTQMGQEVILRCVPISNHLYFYWYRQILGQKVEFLVSFYNNEISEKSEIFDDQFSVERPDGSNFTLKIRSTKLEDSAMYFCASSNPLGGRFYNEQFFGPGTRLTVL.

The chain combines TRBV28 with TRBJ2-7, with 7 bases that match TRBD1. The CDR3 sequence is 15 residues long. Germline V gene data show CDR1 as MDHEN and CDR2 as SYDVKM. Unmatched junction bases numbered 12, after V lost 6 bases and J lost 4 bases. CDR3 in amino acids: CASSLSFTGVYEQYF. Here the CDR3 DNA reads TGTGCCAGCAGCCTATCTTTTACAGGGGTTTACGAGCAGTACTTC.

The chain uses TRBV27 and TRBJ2-1; 11 bases match TRBD2. The V and J ends lost 2 bases and 3 bases, in that order; junction bases with no gene match: 3. CDR1 is MNHEY and CDR2 is SMNVEV in the germline V gene (reference sequence). The CDR3 is 16 residues long. The CDR3 DNA is TGTGCCAGCAGTTTACTGCTAGCGGGAGGCTACAATGAGCAGTTCTTC. This codes for CASSLLLAGGYNEQFF.

At least ten counts were recorded for this clone. The gene calls are TRBV19 and TRBJ1-5; 9 bases are a match to TRBD1. The germline gives CDR1 LNHDA, CDR2 SQIVND (reference sequence). The CDR3 contains 15 residues. The trim removed 6 bases at V and 7 bases at J, leaving 10 bases unmatched. The chain's CDR3 is CASRGGQGGKQPQHF. In DNA form, the CDR3 reads TGTGCCAGTAGGGGGGGACAGGGAGGTAAGCAGCCCCAGCATTTT.

The chain joins TRBV19 to TRBJ2-7; maybe TRBD2 (6 bases). The V end lost 7 bases, the J end lost 3 bases, and 13 bases lay between the germline ends. The CDR3 length is 13 residues. Germline V lookup: CDR1 LNHDA, CDR2 SQIVND (reference sequence). In DNA form, the CDR3 reads TGTGCCAGTACCCCGGGACTTGGCTACGAGCAGTACTTC. This sequence encodes CASTPGLGYEQYF.

J is TRBJ1-5 and V is TRBV11-2; D is unresolved. This CDR3 is 13 amino acids long. The V gene lost 5 bases and the J gene lost 4 bases, with 9 bases spanning the gap. Germline CDR1 and CDR2: SGHAT and FQNNGV. As DNA, the CDR3 is TGTGCCAGCAGCGCGGACTGGAATCAGCCCCAGCATTTT. This gives the protein CASSADWNQPQHF.

This clone was detected only a few times. The rearrangement uses TRBV18 and TRBJ2-2, with a weak D call TRBD1 (5 bases). The CDR3 loop spans 12 amino acids. Germline V gene lookup returns CDR1 KGHSH and CDR2 LQKENI. Trimming took 5 bases from V and 5 from J, leaving 6 bases between them. CDR3: CASSAGTGELFF. The CDR3 bases are TGTGCCAGCTCAGCAGGGACCGGGGAGCTGTTTTTT.

This chain joins TRBV27 and TRBJ2-1, with 9 bases lining up with TRBD1. CDR1 and CDR2 from the germline V gene are MNHEY and SMNVEV (reference sequence). The CDR3 extends over 14 amino acids. V dropped 3 bases and J dropped 9; count of bases not matched to a gene: 6. CDR3 sequence reads: CASSFMTGGREQFF. Here the CDR3 DNA reads TGTGCCAGCAGTTTTATGACAGGGGGTCGTGAGCAGTTCTTC.

The chain combines TRBV16 with TRBJ2-7; tentatively, D is TRBD1 (5 bases). The CDR3 is 13 residues long. CDR1 KGHSY and CDR2 FQNENV come from the germline V gene. V dropped 10 bases and J dropped 1 base, with 14 bases sitting between them. The CDR3 sequence: CATSRGGSYEQYF. CDR3 bases: TGTGCCACTTCTAGGGGTGGTTCCTACGAGCAGTACTTC.

This rearrangement joins TRBV7-6 to TRBJ1-1; perhaps TRBD1 as D (6 bases). The ends were cut back, 4 bases at V and 7 bases at J, with 16 bases in the middle. CDR1 SGHVS and CDR2 FNYEAQ come from the germline V gene. The CDR3 loop spans 14 amino acids. Here the CDR3 reads CASSSRGGADEAFF. CDR3 nucleotides: TGTGCCAGCAGCTCCAGAGGGGGGGCTGATGAAGCTTTCTTT.

V and J are TRBV27 and TRBJ2-1, with 10 bases identical to TRBD1. Germline CDR1 MNHEY, CDR2 SMNVEV (reference sequence). The CDR3 runs to 17 residues. Germline trimming cut 0 bases from V and 9 bases from J; bases unmatched to any gene: 11. The CDR3 nucleotides read TGTGCCAGCAGTTTATCGGCGACAGGGGGCGCGTTGGGTGAGCAGTTCTTC. It encodes CASSLSATGGALGEQFF.

The rearrangement uses TRBV9 and TRBJ2-1, with a weak D call TRBD1 (6 bases). This CDR3 region has 16 residues. Trimming removed 7 bases from V and 1 base from J, with 18 bases in between. Germline assignment: CDR1 SGDLS and CDR2 YYNGEE. In nucleotides, the CDR3 is TGTGCCAGCGGCAAGGTGGACAGCCCTTCCTACAATGAGCAGTTCTTC. As protein: CASGKVDSPSYNEQFF.

The rearrangement links TRBV6-1 to TRBJ2-1; 8 positions agree with TRBD2. The CDR3 length is 15 residues. Trimming at V came to 3 bases and at J to 7 bases, leaving 8 bases not matched to a gene. Germline V gene data show CDR1 as MNHNS and CDR2 as SASEGT. CDR3 amino acids: CASSDRGGRRNEQFF. CDR3 nucleotides: TGTGCCAGCAGTGACCGGGGCGGGAGGAGGAATGAGCAGTTCTTC.